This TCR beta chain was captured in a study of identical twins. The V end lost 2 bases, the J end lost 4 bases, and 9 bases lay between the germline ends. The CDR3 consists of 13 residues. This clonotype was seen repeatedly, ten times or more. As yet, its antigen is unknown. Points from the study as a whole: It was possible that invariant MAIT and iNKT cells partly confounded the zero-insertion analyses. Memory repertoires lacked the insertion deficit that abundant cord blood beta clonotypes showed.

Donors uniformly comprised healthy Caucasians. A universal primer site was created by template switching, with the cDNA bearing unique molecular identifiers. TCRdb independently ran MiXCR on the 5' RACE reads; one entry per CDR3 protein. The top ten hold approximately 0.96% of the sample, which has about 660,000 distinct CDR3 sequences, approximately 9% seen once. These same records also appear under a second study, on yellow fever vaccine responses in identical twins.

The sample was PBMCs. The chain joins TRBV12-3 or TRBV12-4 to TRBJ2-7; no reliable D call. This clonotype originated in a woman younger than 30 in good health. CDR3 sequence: CASSLTLWYEQYF. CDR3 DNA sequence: TGTGCCAGCAGTTTAACTTTGTGGTACGAGCAGTACTTC.